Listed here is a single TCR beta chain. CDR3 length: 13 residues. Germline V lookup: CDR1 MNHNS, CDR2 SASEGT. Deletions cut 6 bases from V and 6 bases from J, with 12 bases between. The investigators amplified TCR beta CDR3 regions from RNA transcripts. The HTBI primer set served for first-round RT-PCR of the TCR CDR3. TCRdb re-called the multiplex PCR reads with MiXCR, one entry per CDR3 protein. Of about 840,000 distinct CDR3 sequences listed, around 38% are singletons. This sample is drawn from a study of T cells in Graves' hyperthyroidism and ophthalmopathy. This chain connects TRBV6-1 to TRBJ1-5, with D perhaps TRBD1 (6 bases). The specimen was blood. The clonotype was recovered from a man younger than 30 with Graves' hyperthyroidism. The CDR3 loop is CASSRTVVQPQHF. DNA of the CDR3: TGTGCCAGCAGCCGGACAGTGGTTCAGCCCCAGCATTTT.